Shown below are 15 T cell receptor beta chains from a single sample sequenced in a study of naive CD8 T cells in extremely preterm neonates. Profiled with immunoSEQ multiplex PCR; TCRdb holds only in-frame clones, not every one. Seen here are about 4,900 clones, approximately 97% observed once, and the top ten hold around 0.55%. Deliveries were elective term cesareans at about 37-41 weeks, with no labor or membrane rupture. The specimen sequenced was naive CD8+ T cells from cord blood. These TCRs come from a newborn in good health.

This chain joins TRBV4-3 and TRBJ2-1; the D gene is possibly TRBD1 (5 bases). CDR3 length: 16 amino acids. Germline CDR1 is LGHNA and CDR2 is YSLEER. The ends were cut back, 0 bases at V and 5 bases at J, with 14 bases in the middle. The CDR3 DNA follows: TGCGCCAGCAGCCAAGATCTGGGGCCCGGCCACAATGAGCAGTTCTTC. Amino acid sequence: CASSQDLGPGHNEQFF.

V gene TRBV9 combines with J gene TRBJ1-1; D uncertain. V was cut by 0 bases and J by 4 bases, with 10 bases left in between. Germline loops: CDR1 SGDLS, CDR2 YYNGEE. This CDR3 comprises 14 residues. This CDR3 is CASSVGQVATEAFF. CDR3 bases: TGTGCCAGCAGCGTAGGTCAGGTGGCCACTGAAGCTTTCTTT. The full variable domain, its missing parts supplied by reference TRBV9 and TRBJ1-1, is DSGVTQTPKHLITATGQRVTLRCSPRSGDLSVYWYQQSLDQGLQFLIQYYNGEERAKGNILERFSAQQFPDLHSELNLSSLELGDSALYFCASSVGQVATEAFFGQGTRLTVV.

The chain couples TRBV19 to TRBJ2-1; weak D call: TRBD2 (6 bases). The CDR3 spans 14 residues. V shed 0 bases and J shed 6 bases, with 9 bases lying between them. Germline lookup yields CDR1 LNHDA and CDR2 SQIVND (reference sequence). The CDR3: CASSIDFSGNEQFF. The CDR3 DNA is TGTGCCAGTAGTATAGATTTTAGCGGCAATGAGCAGTTCTTC.

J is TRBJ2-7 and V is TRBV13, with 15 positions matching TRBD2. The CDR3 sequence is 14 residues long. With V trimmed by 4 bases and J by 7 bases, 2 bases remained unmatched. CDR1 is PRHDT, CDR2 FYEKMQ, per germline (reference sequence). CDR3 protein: CASSSGLAGGEQYF. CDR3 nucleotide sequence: TGTGCCAGCAGCTCGGGACTAGCGGGAGGAGAGCAGTACTTC. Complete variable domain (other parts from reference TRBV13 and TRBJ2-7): AAGVIQSPRHLIKEKRETATLKCYPIPRHDTVYWYQQGPGQDPQFLISFYEKMQSDKGSIPDRFSAQQFSDYHSELNMSSLELGDSALYFCASSSGLAGGEQYFGPGTRLTVT.

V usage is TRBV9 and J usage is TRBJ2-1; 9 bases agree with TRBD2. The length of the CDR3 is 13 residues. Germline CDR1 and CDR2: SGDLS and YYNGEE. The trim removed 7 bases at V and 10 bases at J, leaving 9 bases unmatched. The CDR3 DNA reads TGTGCCAGCGAAGGGGCAGCGGGAGGCGAGCAGTTCTTC. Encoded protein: CASEGAAGGEQFF.

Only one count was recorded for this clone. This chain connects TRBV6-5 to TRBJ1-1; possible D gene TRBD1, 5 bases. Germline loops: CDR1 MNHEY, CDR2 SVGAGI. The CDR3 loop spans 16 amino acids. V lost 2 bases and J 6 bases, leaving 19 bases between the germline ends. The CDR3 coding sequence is TGTGCCAGCAGTTACGGCCCCGGGACTTGGAATCCTGAAGCTTTCTTT. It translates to CASSYGPGTWNPEAFF.

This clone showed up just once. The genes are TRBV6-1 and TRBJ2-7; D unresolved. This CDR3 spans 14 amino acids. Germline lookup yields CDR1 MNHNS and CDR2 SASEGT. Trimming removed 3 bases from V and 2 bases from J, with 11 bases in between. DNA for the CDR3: TGTGCCAGCAGTGAGCGGCAGTTACCCTACGAGCAGTACTTC. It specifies CASSERQLPYEQYF.

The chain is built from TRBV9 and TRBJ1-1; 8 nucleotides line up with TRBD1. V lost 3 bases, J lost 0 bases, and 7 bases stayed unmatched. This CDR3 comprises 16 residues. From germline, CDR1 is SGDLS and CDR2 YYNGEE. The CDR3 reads CASSAQGGNMNTEAFF. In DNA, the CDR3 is TGTGCCAGCAGCGCACAGGGGGGGAACATGAACACTGAAGCTTTCTTT.

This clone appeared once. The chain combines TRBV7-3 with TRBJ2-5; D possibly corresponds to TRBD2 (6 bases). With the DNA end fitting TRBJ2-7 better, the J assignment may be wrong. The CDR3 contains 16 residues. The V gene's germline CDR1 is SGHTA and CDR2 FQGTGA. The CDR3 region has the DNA TGTGCCAGCAGCTTAATCCCTGCGGGGCCTTCCTACGAGCAGTACTTC. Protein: CASSLIPAGPSYEQYF.

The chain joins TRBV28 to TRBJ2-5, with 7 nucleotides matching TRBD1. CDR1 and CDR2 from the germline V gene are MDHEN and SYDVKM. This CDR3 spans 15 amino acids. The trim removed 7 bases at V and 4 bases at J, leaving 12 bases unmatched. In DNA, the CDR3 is TGTGCCAGCAATTCTAAGACAGGGTTTGGAGAGACCCAGTACTTC. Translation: CASNSKTGFGETQYF.

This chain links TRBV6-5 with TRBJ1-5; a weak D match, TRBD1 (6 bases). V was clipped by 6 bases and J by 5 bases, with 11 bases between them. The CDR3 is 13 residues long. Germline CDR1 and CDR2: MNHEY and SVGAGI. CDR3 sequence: CASSLTGYQPQHF. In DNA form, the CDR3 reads TGTGCCAGCAGCCTGACAGGCTATCAGCCCCAGCATTTT.

CDR3 in DNA: TGCGCCAGCAGCCAAGCTAGCGACTACAATGAGCAGTTCTTC. Translating gives CASSQASDYNEQFF. The rearrangement joins TRBV4-3 to TRBJ2-1; the D gene is possibly TRBD2 (6 bases). V shed 1 base and J shed 3 bases, with 7 bases lying between them. The germline gives CDR1 LGHNA, CDR2 YSLEER. The CDR3 has 14 amino acids.

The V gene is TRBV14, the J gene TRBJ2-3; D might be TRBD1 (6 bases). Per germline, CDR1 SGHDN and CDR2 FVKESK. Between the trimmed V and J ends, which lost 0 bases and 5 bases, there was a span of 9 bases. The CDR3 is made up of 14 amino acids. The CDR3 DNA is TGTGCCAGCAGCCAAGATTGGGGGCTAGATACGCAGTATTTT. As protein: CASSQDWGLDTQYF.

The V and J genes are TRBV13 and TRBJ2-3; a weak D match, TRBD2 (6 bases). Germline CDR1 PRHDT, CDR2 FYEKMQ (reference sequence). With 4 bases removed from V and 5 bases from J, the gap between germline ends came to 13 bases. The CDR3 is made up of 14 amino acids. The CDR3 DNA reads TGTGCCAGCAGCTCTGGGAGGTCGGGAGATACGCAGTATTTT. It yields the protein CASSSGRSGDTQYF.

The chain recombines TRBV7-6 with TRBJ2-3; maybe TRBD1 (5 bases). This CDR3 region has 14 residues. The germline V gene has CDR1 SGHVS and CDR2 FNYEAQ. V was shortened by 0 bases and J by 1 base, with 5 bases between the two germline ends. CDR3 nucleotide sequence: TGTGCCAGCAGCTTAGCAGGGGGCACAGATACGCAGTATTTT. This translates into CASSLAGGTDTQYF.